Listed below are T cell receptor beta chains from one sample, sequenced in a study of blood T cell repertoires in COVID-19. Profiling relied on immunoSEQ multiplex PCR, and the TCRdb table lists in-frame clones only, not all of them. The profile shows tens of thousands of clones, under 85% of them singletons. Input material: peripheral blood. The receptors derive from a human donor in a cohort sampled during active COVID-19. CDR3s include the opening cysteine and the closing phenylalanine or tryptophan. The D gene is left open where the match is weak. A row's size may be missing; if present it is once, few, many or a size class.

D	V	J	length	size	DNA	CDR3
TRBD1	TRBV7-9	TRBJ2-5	14	.	TGTGCCAGCAGCTCTGGGACAGGGAAAGAGACCCAGTACTTC	CASSSGTGKETQYF
.	TRBV28	TRBJ2-7	15	few	TGTGCCAGCACAGTAGGGCAGGGGCCATACTACGAGCAGTACTTC	CASTVGQGPYYEQYF
TRBD1	TRBV6-5	TRBJ2-7	14	.	TGTGCCAGCAGCCGGACAGGGAGATCCTACGAGCAGTACTTC	CASSRTGRSYEQYF
TRBD1	TRBV28	TRBJ1-5	15	.	TGTGCCAGCAGTATTTGGGACAGGGAGAATCAGCCCCAGCATTTT	CASSIWDRENQPQHF
.	TRBV2	TRBJ2-1	15	.	TGTGCCAGCAGTGCCGGCTGGAGCTCCTACAATGAGCAGTTCTTC	CASSAGWSSYNEQFF
.	TRBV28	TRBJ1-1	11	.	TGTGCCAGCAGGGGGCACACTGAAGCTTTCTTT	CASRGHTEAFF
TRBD2	TRBV10-1	TRBJ2-1	16	.	TGCGCCAGCAGTGATAAGAGCGGGAGGCCCTACAATGAGCAGTTCTTC	CASSDKSGRPYNEQFF
TRBD1	TRBV18	TRBJ2-5	16	.	TGTGCCAGCTCACCAAAAGGGACAGGGACAGTAGAGACCCAGTACTTC	CASSPKGTGTVETQYF
TRBD1	TRBV10-3	TRBJ2-1	17	once	TGTGCCATCAGTGAGTTGGCGGACAGGGGGCGTGAGAATGAGCAGTTCTTC	CAISELADRGRENEQFF
TRBD1	TRBV14	TRBJ2-1	16	.	TGTGCCAGCAGCCAAGGCCCTCGGACAGGGTCGAATGAGCAGTTCTTC	CASSQGPRTGSNEQFF
TRBD2	TRBV14	TRBJ2-3	16	.	TGTGCCAGCAGCCAGACCCTAGCGGGAGTCTTAGATACGCAGTATTTT	CASSQTLAGVLDTQYF
TRBD1	TRBV7-8	TRBJ2-1	15	.	TGTGCCAGCAGCTTAACCGACAGGGGGGGGAATGAGCAGTTCTTC	CASSLTDRGGNEQFF
TRBD2	TRBV7-3	TRBJ2-3	16	.	TGTGCCAGCAGCTTAACGGCGGGAGGGCCCTCGAATACGCAGTATTTT	CASSLTAGGPSNTQYF
.	TRBV5-4	TRBJ1-1	15	.	TGTGCCAGCAGCTTAGGAGGAGGAGCGAACACTGAAGCTTTCTTT	CASSLGGGANTEAFF
TRBD1	TRBV28	TRBJ2-7	15	.	TGTGCCAGCTCTAGAACAGGGGGCTTTACCTACGAGCAGTACTTC	CASSRTGGFTYEQYF
.	TRBV30	TRBJ1-6	16	few	TGTGCCCATCGGCCGGGGGGAAGCTCCTATAATTCACCCCTCCACTTT	CAHRPGGSSYNSPLHF
TRBD2	TRBV30	TRBJ2-2	16	.	TGTGCCTGTAGGACTAGCGGGAGAGTTCACACCGGGGAGCTGTTTTTT	CACRTSGRVHTGELFF
TRBD1	TRBV11-3	TRBJ2-5	15	.	TGTGCCAGCAGCTCGTCCGGGACAGGGGGAGAGACCCAGTACTTC	CASSSSGTGGETQYF
.	TRBV10-1	TRBJ2-1	23	.	TGCGCCAGCAGTGAGTCGAACCAGGAAAGAGAGACGATGGATTTGAGCTCCTACAATGAGCAGTTCTTC	CASSESNQERETMDLSSYNEQFF
.	TRBV7-9	TRBJ2-3	15	.	TGTGCCAGCAGCTTAGGCAGGGTCCGTGCAGATACGCAGTATTTT	CASSLGRVRADTQYF
.	TRBV7-8	TRBJ2-3	12	.	TGTGCCAGCAGCTTTGGGGCGGATACGCAGTATTTT	CASSFGADTQYF
.	TRBV9	TRBJ2-1	14	.	TGTGCCAGCAGCGCCTCTCTCTCCTACAATGAGCAGTTCTTC	CASSASLSYNEQFF
TRBD1	TRBV28	TRBJ2-1	19	.	TGTGCCAGCAGTTCCCCAGGGGGAGCCCAACGAGGTTCCTACAATGAGCAGTTCTTC	CASSSPGGAQRGSYNEQFF